The 29 T cell receptor beta chains below come from one sample, sequenced in a study of T cell responses to AZD1222 COVID-19 vaccine. Sequenced by immunoSEQ multiplex PCR; TCRdb stores in-frame clones only, minus some. The sample holds 130,000 or so clones; 70% to 85% are singletons and the top ten take about 27%. The material sequenced was peripheral blood, taken 28 days after the second AZD1222 dose. The receptor set was obtained from an adult who received the AZD1222 COVID-19 vaccine.

The chain has TRBV18 and TRBJ2-3; 7 bases are a match to TRBD2. CDR1 and CDR2 (germline): KGHSH, LQKENI. Trimming took 5 bases from V and 2 from J; bases not matched to a gene: 4. This CDR3 spans 14 amino acids. The CDR3 DNA reads as TGTGCCAGCTCAGCTAGCGGAGTCACAGATACGCAGTATTTT. Amino acids: CASSASGVTDTQYF.

The chain carries TRBV11-1 and TRBJ2-1, with D unresolved. The CDR3 extends over 14 amino acids. Germline V gives CDR1 SGHAT, CDR2 FQDESV (reference sequence). The ends were cut back, 5 bases at V and 1 base at J, with 9 bases in the middle. CDR3 bases: TGTGCCAGCAGCGTGGGCAGGTCCTACAATGAGCAGTTCTTC. The encoded protein is CASSVGRSYNEQFF.

The chain combines TRBV21-1 with TRBJ1-6. TRBV21-1 is an annotated pseudogene. This CDR3 comprises 17 residues. The CDR3 nucleotides are TGTGCCAGCAGCAAAGAGGGGACTGACAGGAGTAATTCACCCCTCCACTTT. Its protein is CASSKEGTDRSNSPLHF.

The V gene is TRBV11-3, the J gene TRBJ1-3; D gene uncertain. CDR1 and CDR2 from the germline V gene are SGHNT and YENEEA. This CDR3 has 14 residues. V lost 5 bases and J lost 0, with 8 bases in between. CDR3 region: CASSLDYSGNTIYF. As DNA, the CDR3 is TGTGCCAGCAGCCTGGACTACTCTGGAAACACCATATATTTT.

The chain couples TRBV11-2 to TRBJ2-5; perhaps TRBD2 as D (5 bases). Germline V CDR1 and CDR2: SGHAT, FQNNGV. CDR3 length: 14 amino acids. V was clipped by 3 bases and J by 2 bases, with 10 bases between them. CDR3: CASSLDGVQETQYF. CDR3 coding DNA: TGTGCCAGCAGCTTGGACGGGGTTCAAGAGACCCAGTACTTC.

The rearrangement uses TRBV3-1 (or the pseudogene TRBV3-2) and TRBJ1-1, with 12 nucleotides matching TRBD1. Germline loops: CDR1 LGHDT, CDR2 YNNKEL (reference sequence). The CDR3 spans 14 residues. With 4 bases clipped from V and 7 bases from J, the junction kept 4 bases outside the gene matches. CDR3 protein: CASSLRDRGLEAFF. In nucleotides, the CDR3 is TGTGCCAGCAGCCTCCGGGACAGGGGGCTTGAAGCTTTCTTT.

V usage is TRBV28 and J usage is TRBJ1-1; D possibly corresponds to TRBD1 (5 bases). Germline assignment: CDR1 MDHEN and CDR2 SYDVKM. With 1 base removed from V and 4 bases from J, the gap between germline ends came to 10 bases. The CDR3 is 14 residues long. The CDR3 here is CASSLLQGGTEAFF. The CDR3 DNA is TGTGCCAGCAGTTTATTGCAGGGAGGCACTGAAGCTTTCTTT.

V and J are TRBV3-1 (or the pseudogene TRBV3-2) and TRBJ2-1, with TRBD2 identical over 8 bases. This CDR3 has 16 residues. The ends lost 0 bases at V and 8 bases at J; junction bases unmatched: 9. Germline assignment: CDR1 LGHDT and CDR2 YNNKEL (reference sequence). The CDR3 spells CASSQEPSGGRDEQFF. The CDR3 region has the DNA TGTGCCAGCAGCCAAGAGCCCAGCGGGGGTAGGGATGAGCAGTTCTTC.

This clone was found a few times. The V and J genes are TRBV27 and TRBJ1-5; TRBD1 is a possible D gene (6 bases). CDR1 is MNHEY, CDR2 SMNVEV, per germline (reference sequence). The CDR3 is 15 residues long. Between the trimmed V and J ends, which lost 6 bases and 0 bases, there was a span of 12 bases. CDR3 DNA sequence: TGTGCCAGCAGCTGGACAGCCCCTAGCAATCAGCCCCAGCATTTT. Its protein product is CASSWTAPSNQPQHF.

The V gene is TRBV6-5, the J gene TRBJ1-2, with 10 bases matching TRBD1. Germline CDR1 is MNHEY and CDR2 is SVGAGI. CDR3 length equals 16 residues. V was pared by 0 bases and J by 6 bases, with 7 bases of the junction left unmatched. The CDR3 spells CASSYSAPGQGHGYTF. Written as DNA, the CDR3 is TGTGCCAGCAGTTACTCCGCCCCGGGACAGGGGCATGGCTACACCTTC.

The rearrangement uses TRBV4-2 and TRBJ1-6; D unclear. V lost 4 bases to trimming and J lost 0 bases, with 4 bases between them. There are 14 residues in the CDR3. The V gene's germline CDR1 is LGHNA and CDR2 YNFKEQ. The CDR3: CASSLSSYNSPLHF. DNA of the CDR3: TGTGCCAGCAGCCTGAGCTCCTATAATTCACCCCTCCACTTT.

CDR3 bases: TGTGCCAGCTCACCAGTCTGGGCGAACACCGGGGAGCTGTTTTTT. Its protein product is CASSPVWANTGELFF. This chain links TRBV18 with TRBJ2-2, with D unresolved. Germline CDR1 and CDR2: KGHSH and LQKENI. V dropped 2 bases and J dropped 0 bases, with 7 bases sitting between them. This CDR3 contains 15 residues.

V gene TRBV14 combines with J gene TRBJ1-1; 7 bases fit TRBD1. In germline, CDR1 is SGHDN, CDR2 FVKESK. The J segment lost 0 bases and the V segment lost 4 bases, leaving 2 bases of the junction unmatched. The CDR3 extends over 14 amino acids. The CDR3 DNA is TGTGCCAGCAGCCTGGGACAGATGAACACTGAAGCTTTCTTT. This codes for CASSLGQMNTEAFF.

The table lists this clone with a count of one. The V call is TRBV2, the J call TRBJ1-5; TRBD1 matches at 10 bases. CDR1 SNHLY and CDR2 FYNNEI come from the germline V gene. J gave up 1 base and V 8 bases, and 2 bases lay outside the gene matches. The CDR3 covers 14 residues. CDR3 coding DNA: TGTGCCAGCCAGGGACAGGGGAGCAATCAGCCCCAGCATTTT. It yields the protein CASQGQGSNQPQHF.

This chain joins TRBV27 and TRBJ2-7, with TRBD1 identical over 8 bases. Germline V gene lookup returns CDR1 MNHEY and CDR2 SMNVEV (reference sequence). V lost 5 bases and J lost 1; bases outside the gene matches: 7. The CDR3 extends over 15 amino acids. As DNA, the CDR3 is TGTGCCAGCAGTAGAGGACAGGGAGGTTCCTACGAGCAGTACTTC. It encodes CASSRGQGGSYEQYF.

This clone was found a few times. This CDR3 is CASSPYTGRASTEAFF. The CDR3 coding sequence is TGTGCCAGCAGCCCCTATACGGGTCGGGCCAGCACTGAAGCTTTCTTT. This chain links TRBV14 with TRBJ1-1; D call uncertain. The ends were cut back, 4 bases at V and 4 bases at J, with 19 bases in the middle. The length of the CDR3 is 16 residues. Germline values: CDR1 SGHDN, CDR2 FVKESK.

This rearrangement joins TRBV5-1 to TRBJ2-5; D is possibly TRBD2 (6 bases). The CDR3 totals 14 residues. Germline V gene sequence: CDR1 SGHRS, CDR2 YFSETQ. The V end lost 0 bases, the J end lost 3 bases, and 9 bases lay between the germline ends. CDR3 region: CASSLGGLKETQYF. As DNA, the CDR3 is TGCGCCAGCAGCTTGGGGGGACTGAAAGAGACCCAGTACTTC.

The V and J genes are TRBV19 and TRBJ1-3, with D perhaps matching TRBD1 (5 bases). This CDR3 is 16 amino acids long. V was trimmed by 3 bases and J by 0 bases, leaving 12 bases between them. Germline V gene sequence: CDR1 LNHDA, CDR2 SQIVND (reference sequence). CDR3 in DNA: TGTGCCAGTAGTATTGGGACGTCCAGCTCTGGAAACACCATATATTTT. Translation gives CASSIGTSSSGNTIYF.

This sequence joins TRBV4-1 and TRBJ1-5; TRBD1 matches 8 bases. Germline trimming cut 1 base from V and 2 bases from J; bases unmatched to any gene: 7. Germline CDR1 and CDR2: MGHRA and YSYEKL. The CDR3 is 17 amino acids. CDR3 in amino acids: CASSQAPGGWGNQPQHF. Written as DNA, the CDR3 is TGCGCCAGCAGCCAAGCCCCAGGGGGCTGGGGCAATCAGCCCCAGCATTTT.

This chain uses TRBV9 with TRBJ2-3, with 8 bases fitting TRBD2. Germline V gives CDR1 SGDLS, CDR2 YYNGEE. The CDR3 extends over 13 amino acids. V lost 0 bases, J lost 6 bases, and 0 bases stayed unmatched. CDR3 protein: CASSVAGGDTQYF. The CDR3 region has the DNA TGTGCCAGCAGCGTAGCGGGGGGGGATACGCAGTATTTT.

The chain links TRBV4-3 to TRBJ2-3, with D hard to call. The V gene lost 0 bases and the J gene lost 7 bases, with 8 bases spanning the gap. Germline assignment: CDR1 LGHNA and CDR2 YSLEER. This CDR3 has 13 amino acids. The CDR3 region is CASSQEALHTQYF. As DNA, the CDR3 is TGCGCCAGCAGCCAAGAAGCACTCCATACGCAGTATTTT.

The sample holds one count of this clone. V and J are TRBV9 and TRBJ2-3; a weak D match, TRBD1 (6 bases). This CDR3 is built from 15 residues. Per germline, CDR1 SGDLS and CDR2 YYNGEE. V was pared by 3 bases and J by 8 bases, with 19 bases between. In nucleotides, the CDR3 is TGTGCCAGCAGCGCCGCGAACGGACAGCTGGGTACGCAGTATTTT. Its protein is CASSAANGQLGTQYF.

The chain couples TRBV3-1 (or the pseudogene TRBV3-2) to TRBJ1-6; D might be TRBD1 (5 bases). V was cut by 4 bases and J by 7 bases, with 17 bases left in between. Germline lookup yields CDR1 LGHDT and CDR2 YNNKEL (reference sequence). This CDR3 has 16 residues. DNA for the CDR3: TGTGCCAGCAGCCCCCGATTGGGACGGACCAATTCACCCCTCCACTTT. This translates into CASSPRLGRTNSPLHF.

The CDR3 sequence is CASSRGQGDSEQYF. The CDR3 DNA reads as TGTGCCAGCAGCCGGGGACAGGGAGATAGCGAGCAGTACTTC. The V gene is TRBV5-4, the J gene TRBJ2-7; 9 bases line up with TRBD1. V lost 4 bases, J lost 6 bases, and 8 bases stayed unmatched. The germline V gene encodes CDR1 SGHNT and CDR2 YYREEE (reference sequence). The CDR3 is 14 residues long.

The gene calls are TRBV4-2 and TRBJ1-1; TRBD1 is a possible D gene (5 bases). V lost 1 base and J lost 1, with 7 bases in between. This CDR3 is 14 amino acids long. Looked up from germline, CDR1 is LGHNA and CDR2 is YNFKEQ. The CDR3 region is CASSQVRGNTEAFF. The CDR3 DNA follows: TGTGCCAGCAGCCAAGTTAGGGGGAACACTGAAGCTTTCTTT.

The CDR3 DNA reads as TGTGCCAGCAGTACTCGCGACAGGGACAGCTATGGCTACACCTTC. Encoded protein: CASSTRDRDSYGYTF. The rearrangement links TRBV28 to TRBJ1-2, with 7 nucleotides matching TRBD1. Trimming cost V 5 bases and J 4 bases; bases outside gene matches: 10. The germline V gene has CDR1 MDHEN and CDR2 SYDVKM. The CDR3 is 15 amino acids.

Details on this clone: Other DNA sequences in this sample translate to the same CDR3. The gene calls are TRBV5-1 and TRBJ1-2, with 10 bases identical to TRBD1. Germline-derived CDR1 and CDR2 are SGHRS and YFSETQ. With V trimmed by 0 bases and J by 4 bases, 0 bases remained unmatched. The CDR3 runs to 14 residues. The CDR3 here is CASSLGTGGYGYTF. CDR3 coding DNA: TGCGCCAGCAGCTTGGGGACAGGGGGCTATGGCTACACCTTC.

The chain couples TRBV15 to TRBJ1-5; tentatively, D is TRBD1 (6 bases). The ends were cut back, 1 base at V and 9 bases at J, with 16 bases in the middle. CDR3 length: 15 residues. CDR1 and CDR2 (germline): LNHNV, YYDKDF (reference sequence). This chain's CDR3 is CATSRGGGLGSPQHF. The CDR3 DNA reads as TGTGCCACCAGCAGAGGCGGGGGCTTGGGCTCGCCCCAGCATTTT.

This chain connects TRBV7-9 to TRBJ1-2; possible D gene TRBD1, 6 bases. The CDR3 consists of 14 residues. Germline loops: CDR1 SEHNR, CDR2 FQNEAQ (reference sequence). Trimming left V 5 bases short and J 6 bases short, with 16 bases between. CDR3 in amino acids: CASSPGGGTDGYTF. The CDR3 DNA reads as TGTGCCAGCAGCCCCGGAGGGGGTACGGATGGCTACACCTTC.